These 25 T cell receptor beta chains came from one sample sequenced in a study of T cells after yellow fever vaccination. In TCRdb, the 5' RACE reads were re-called with MiXCR into one record per CDR3 protein. The table has approximately 340,000 distinct CDR3 sequences, about 8.7% seen once. Sequencing used PBMCs, obtained on the day of the first yellow fever vaccination. The receptors were gathered from a man between 18 and 35 years old who received the YFV17D yellow fever vaccine.

The chain is built from TRBV7-2 and TRBJ2-2, with D possibly matching TRBD2 (7 bases). CDR1 and CDR2 (germline): SGHTA, FQGNSA. There are 15 residues in the CDR3. V was shortened by 5 bases and J by 6 bases, with 16 bases between the two germline ends. In nucleotides, the CDR3 is TGTGCCAGCAGCCCGCAGGGGCGGGGGTCCGGGGAGCTGTTTTTT. It translates to CASSPQGRGSGELFF. Using reference TRBV7-2 and TRBJ2-2 for the parts outside the CDR3, the full variable domain is GAGVSQSPSNKVTEKGKDVELRCDPISGHTALYWYRQSLGQGLEFLIYFQGNSAPDKSGLPSDRFSAERTGGSVSTLTIQRTQQEDSAVYLCASSPQGRGSGELFFGEGSRLTVL.

The genes are TRBV20-1 and TRBJ1-5; 7 bases are a match to TRBD1. The germline V gene encodes CDR1 DFQATT and CDR2 SNEGSKA (reference sequence). The V and J ends lost 6 bases and 10 bases, in that order; junction bases with no gene match: 9. The CDR3 loop spans 12 amino acids. The chain's CDR3 is CSAFEQGFPQHF. In DNA form, the CDR3 reads TGCAGTGCATTTGAACAGGGGTTCCCCCAGCATTTT.

This clonotype was counted at least ten times. The chain is built from TRBV7-2 and TRBJ1-6, with 8 bases lining up with TRBD1. The CDR3 is 14 amino acids. Per the germline V gene, CDR1 is SGHTA and CDR2 is FQGNSA. V was pared by 1 base and J by 8 bases, with 1 base of the junction left unmatched. The CDR3 loop is CASSLVQGDSPLHF. The CDR3 nucleotides are TGTGCCAGCAGCTTAGTACAGGGGGATTCACCCCTCCACTTT.

The chain has TRBV12-3 or TRBV12-4 and TRBJ1-6; 7 nucleotides align to TRBD1. The J segment lost 8 bases and the V segment lost 7 bases, leaving 8 bases of the junction unmatched. The CDR3 totals 14 residues. Written as DNA, the CDR3 is TGTGCCAGCACCGGGGACAGAGTGGATTCACCCCTCCACTTT. Translated, it gives CASTGDRVDSPLHF.

This clonotype was picked up many times. V gene TRBV10-2 combines with J gene TRBJ2-4, with TRBD1 matching over 8 bases. Germline assignment: CDR1 WSHSY and CDR2 SAAADI. J gave up 1 base and V 6 bases, and 2 bases lay outside the gene matches. CDR3 size: 14 residues. The CDR3 spells CASRNRGAKNIQYF. Written as DNA, the CDR3 is TGCGCCAGCAGAAACAGGGGGGCCAAAAACATTCAGTACTTC.

The J gene is TRBJ1-5, the V gene TRBV12-3 or TRBV12-4; D is perhaps TRBD1 (5 bases). The CDR3 spans 14 residues. The germline V and J ends were trimmed by 1 base and 2 bases, with 6 bases remaining between them. CDR3 sequence (DNA): TGTGCCAGCAGTTTAGTGGGGCGCAATCAGCCCCAGCATTTT. This sequence encodes CASSLVGRNQPQHF.

Notes on this clonotype: The CDR3 ends on some other residue instead of the conserved phenylalanine or tryptophan, so this is likely a read error. The V and J genes are TRBV29-1 and TRBJ2-5; D is possibly TRBD1 (5 bases). Germline CDR1 and CDR2: SQVTM and ANQGSEA. The CDR3 has 14 residues. Between the trimmed V and J ends, which lost 7 bases and 1 base, there was a span of 16 bases. The CDR3 sequence is CSAHRVGRQETQYL. Written as DNA, the CDR3 is TGCAGCGCCCATCGGGTGGGGCGCCAAGAGACCCAGTACCTC.

The sample holds many counts of this clonotype. The V call is TRBV5-1, the J call TRBJ2-2, with no clear D. CDR3 size: 12 residues. Germline CDR1 is SGHRS and CDR2 is YFSETQ. V lost 1 base and J 7 bases, leaving 5 bases between the germline ends. The DNA for the CDR3 is TGCGCCAGCAGCTTGACGGACGGGGAGCTGTTTTTT. Translating gives CASSLTDGELFF.

The chain is built from TRBV6-5 and TRBJ2-5; weak D call: TRBD2 (5 bases). V was trimmed by 0 bases and J by 6 bases, leaving 11 bases between them. The length of the CDR3 is 14 residues. Germline lookup yields CDR1 MNHEY and CDR2 SVGAGI. The CDR3, as DNA: TGTGCCAGCAGTTACTCACTAGAACAACAGACCCAGTACTTC. Translated: CASSYSLEQQTQYF.

This clonotype was seen a few times. V and J are TRBV9 and TRBJ2-5; no clear D gene. V was pared by 0 bases and J by 2 bases, with 8 bases between. The CDR3 extends over 14 amino acids. Germline lookup yields CDR1 SGDLS and CDR2 YYNGEE. DNA for the CDR3: TGTGCCAGCAGCGTAGGACGGAGACAAGAGACCCAGTACTTC. Encoded protein: CASSVGRRQETQYF.

In nucleotides, the CDR3 is TGCGCCAGCAGCCAAGAGAGATGGTCCAACTATGGCTACACCTTC. This codes for CASSQERWSNYGYTF. The V gene is TRBV4-1, the J gene TRBJ1-2, with D unclear. The V gene's germline CDR1 is MGHRA and CDR2 YSYEKL. CDR3 length equals 15 residues. The ends were cut back, 0 bases at V and 2 bases at J, with 10 bases in the middle.

This clonotype has only a few counts. The chain combines TRBV4-3 with TRBJ2-7, with D tentatively TRBD1 (6 bases). Trimming left V 0 bases short and J 5 bases short, with 14 bases between. The CDR3 is made up of 15 amino acids. CDR1 LGHNA and CDR2 YSLEER come from the germline V gene. CDR3 sequence (DNA): TGCGCCAGCAGCCAAGATGGCCAGGGGAAGAACGAGCAGTACTTC. This gives the protein CASSQDGQGKNEQYF.

V usage is TRBV7-3 and J usage is TRBJ2-2, with 8 bases aligning to TRBD1. Trimming removed 0 bases from V and 6 bases from J; junction bases left unmatched: 0. CDR3 size: 14 residues. Per germline, CDR1 SGHTA and CDR2 FQGTGA. Here the CDR3 DNA reads TGTGCCAGCAGCTTAACGGGACAGGCCGGGGAGCTGTTTTTT. Protein sequence: CASSLTGQAGELFF.

This clonotype was counted a few times. The chain carries TRBV4-3 and TRBJ2-7, with 8 bases identical to TRBD2. The trim removed 1 base at V and 3 bases at J, leaving 2 bases unmatched. CDR1 LGHNA and CDR2 YSLEER come from the germline V gene. The CDR3 has 14 amino acids. CDR3: CASSQVAGGYEQYF. The DNA for the CDR3 is TGCGCCAGCAGCCAAGTCGCGGGGGGCTACGAGCAGTACTTC.

This clonotype was seen only a few times. This chain links TRBV5-1 with TRBJ1-5; no reliable D call. With 6 bases removed from V and 1 base from J, the gap between germline ends came to 17 bases. This CDR3 is built from 16 residues. Germline CDR1 SGHRS, CDR2 YFSETQ. The CDR3 DNA reads as TGCGCCAGCACCTTTCGGAGGTGGGAAAGCAATCAGCCCCAGCATTTT. Translating it yields CASTFRRWESNQPQHF.

There are a few counts of this clonotype. The rearrangement joins TRBV5-1 to TRBJ1-2, with D perhaps matching TRBD1 (5 bases). Trimming pared 4 bases from V and 3 bases from J, leaving 16 bases between. This CDR3 contains 15 residues. CDR1 is SGHRS and CDR2 is YFSETQ in the germline V gene. CDR3 residues: CASSLDSQAHYGYTF. CDR3 coding DNA: TGCGCCAGCAGCCTGGATTCACAGGCCCACTATGGCTACACCTTC.

The chain links TRBV6-2 or TRBV6-3 to TRBJ2-5; 7 bases fit TRBD1. Germline loops: CDR1 MNHEY, CDR2 SVGEGT. The V gene end was trimmed by 2 bases and the J gene end by 2 bases; junction bases not matched to a gene: 5. The CDR3 contains 15 residues. CDR3 nucleotide sequence: TGTGCCAGCAGTTACGCGACAGGGAAACAAGAGACCCAGTACTTC. Translated, it gives CASSYATGKQETQYF.

The J gene is TRBJ1-4, the V gene TRBV6-5; D is unclear. The V and J ends lost 2 bases and 13 bases respectively, with 17 bases between them. CDR1 is MNHEY and CDR2 is SVGAGI in the germline V gene. The CDR3 runs 14 residues. The CDR3 spells CASSYGEHAPRLFF. Here the CDR3 DNA reads TGTGCCAGCAGTTACGGGGAGCACGCTCCGCGACTGTTTTTT.

CDR3: CASSSAKGTEAFF. CDR3 nucleotides: TGTGCCAGCAGCTCAGCAAAAGGCACTGAAGCTTTCTTT. The chain is built from TRBV13 and TRBJ1-1; D not resolved. Germline CDR1 is PRHDT and CDR2 is FYEKMQ (reference sequence). The V end lost 4 bases, the J end lost 4 bases, and 10 bases lay between the germline ends. The CDR3 totals 13 residues.

This clonotype was seen repeatedly, ten times or more. The chain has TRBV2 and TRBJ2-4, with 9 nucleotides matching TRBD2. The J segment lost 8 bases and the V segment lost 8 bases, leaving 7 bases of the junction unmatched. Germline CDR1 is SNHLY and CDR2 is FYNNEI. This CDR3 spans 13 amino acids. CDR3 residues: CASGIAGADIQYF. In nucleotides, the CDR3 is TGTGCCAGCGGAATAGCGGGGGCGGACATTCAGTACTTC.

This clonotype was detected many times. This sequence joins TRBV7-2 and TRBJ2-3; maybe TRBD1 (6 bases). Germline V gene sequence: CDR1 SGHTA, CDR2 FQGNSA. The CDR3 spans 14 residues. V was shortened by 6 bases and J by 3 bases, with 13 bases between the two germline ends. This CDR3 is CASSSGDGTDTQYF. As DNA, the CDR3 is TGTGCCAGCAGTTCAGGGGACGGGACAGATACGCAGTATTTT.

This clonotype was counted at least ten times. This rearrangement joins TRBV24-1 to TRBJ2-3; no reliable D call. Germline V CDR1 and CDR2: KGHDR, SFDVKD. The CDR3 is made up of 13 amino acids. V lost 4 bases and J 0 bases, leaving 4 bases between the germline ends. CDR3 protein: CATSEASTDTQYF. The CDR3 DNA reads as TGTGCCACCAGTGAAGCTAGCACAGATACGCAGTATTTT.

In its sample, this clonotype was seen many times. This chain links TRBV27 with TRBJ1-6, with D possibly matching TRBD1 (6 bases). Germline CDR1 MNHEY, CDR2 SMNVEV (reference sequence). The CDR3 spans 15 residues. Trimming pared 0 bases from V and 10 bases from J, leaving 13 bases between. DNA of the CDR3: TGTGCCAGCAGTTTATCTATGGGGGGCCGGTCACCCCTCCACTTT. Protein product: CASSLSMGGRSPLHF.

The rearrangement uses TRBV6-1 and TRBJ2-3; 7 bases agree with TRBD1. The germline CDR1 and CDR2 sequences are MNHNS and SASEGT. V shed 5 bases, J shed 6 bases, and the junction held 8 bases outside the gene matches. The CDR3 is made up of 14 amino acids. The CDR3 reads CASSPRQGRDTQYF. DNA of the CDR3: TGTGCCAGCAGTCCCAGACAGGGTCGGGATACGCAGTATTTT.

The chain couples TRBV7-9 to TRBJ1-1; 10 bases map to TRBD1. The CDR3 has 16 amino acids. V shed 2 bases, J shed 1 base, and the junction held 4 bases outside the gene matches. Germline V gene data show CDR1 as SEHNR and CDR2 as FQNEAQ (reference sequence). CDR3 in DNA: TGTGCCAGCAGCTTATTGCGGACAGGGGGGAACACTGAAGCTTTCTTT. This translates into CASSLLRTGGNTEAFF.